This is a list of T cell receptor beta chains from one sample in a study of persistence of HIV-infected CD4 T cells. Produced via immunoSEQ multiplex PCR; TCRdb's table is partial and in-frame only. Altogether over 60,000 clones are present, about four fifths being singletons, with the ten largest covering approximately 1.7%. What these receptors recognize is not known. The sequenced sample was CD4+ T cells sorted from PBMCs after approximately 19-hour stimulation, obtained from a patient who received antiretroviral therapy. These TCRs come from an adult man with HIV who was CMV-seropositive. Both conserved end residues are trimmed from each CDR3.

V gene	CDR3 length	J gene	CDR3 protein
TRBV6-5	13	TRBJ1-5	ASSMTGWGNQPQH
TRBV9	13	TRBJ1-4	ASSVQGSTNEKLF
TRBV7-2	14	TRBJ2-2	ASSLDGTVNTGELF
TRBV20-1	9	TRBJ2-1	SASDGGVSF
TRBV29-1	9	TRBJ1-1	SVEDGAEAF
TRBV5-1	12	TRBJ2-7	ASSLGPATYEQY
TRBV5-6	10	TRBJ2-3	ASSPGTGSEY
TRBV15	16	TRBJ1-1	ATSREGRGALYNTEAF
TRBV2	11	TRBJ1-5	ARGFGSNQPQH
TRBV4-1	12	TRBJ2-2	ASSRESSTGELF
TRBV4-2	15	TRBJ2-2	ASSQDLGQGGTGELF
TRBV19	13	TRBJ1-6	ASTLLGTGDSPLH
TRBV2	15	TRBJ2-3	ASSNGVGGGRTDTQY
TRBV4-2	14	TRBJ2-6	ASSQEIRSGANVLT
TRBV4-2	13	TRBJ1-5	ASSPFGQGPQPQH
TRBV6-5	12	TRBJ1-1	ASRRTSRGSEAF
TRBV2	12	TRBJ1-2	ASTGQGFNYGYT
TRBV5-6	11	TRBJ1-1	ASRTHSVSEAF
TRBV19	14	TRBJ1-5	ASRYGTGSSNQPQH
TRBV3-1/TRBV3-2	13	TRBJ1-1	ASSLSGRSNTEAF
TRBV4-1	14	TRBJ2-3	ASSQALAGKTDTQY
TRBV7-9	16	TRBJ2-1	ASSLARASGGASNEQF
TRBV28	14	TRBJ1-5	ASSLPGTGILQPQH
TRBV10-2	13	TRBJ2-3	ASSEQRGGRDTQY
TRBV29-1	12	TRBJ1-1	SVVPQGGDTEAF
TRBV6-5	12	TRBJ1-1	ASSKRGRDTEAF
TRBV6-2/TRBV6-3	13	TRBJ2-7	ASSSAGGGSYEQY
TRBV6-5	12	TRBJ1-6	ASRTNGYNSPLH
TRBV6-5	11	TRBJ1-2	ASSPGFDYGYT
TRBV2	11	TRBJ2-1	ASRRTSVNEQF
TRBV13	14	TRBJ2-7	ASSSMGLAGQYEQY
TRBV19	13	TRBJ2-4	ASGPLGQGGDIQY
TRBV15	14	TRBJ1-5	ATSRDRGFSNQPQH
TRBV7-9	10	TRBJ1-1	ASSKENTEAF
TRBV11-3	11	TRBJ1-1	ASSLVSGTEAF
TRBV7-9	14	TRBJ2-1	ASRRRHISSYNEQF
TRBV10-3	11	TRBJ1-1	AINKGSNTEAF
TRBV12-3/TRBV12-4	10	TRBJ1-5	ASSYSNQPQH
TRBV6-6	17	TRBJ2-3	ASSRTSGGANLSTDTQY
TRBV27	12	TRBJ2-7	ASSRGDGAYEQY
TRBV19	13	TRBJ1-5	ASSIRSNSNQPQH
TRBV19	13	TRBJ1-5	ASSGGGTGNQPQH
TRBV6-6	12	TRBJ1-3	ASFDRGFGNTIY
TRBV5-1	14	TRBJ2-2	ASSVGRTAVGGELF
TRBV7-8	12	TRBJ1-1	ASSSGTANTEAF
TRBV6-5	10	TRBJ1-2	ASFTVLYGYT
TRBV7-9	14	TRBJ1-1	ASSPPGHWGMEEAF
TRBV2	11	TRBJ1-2	ASSGQVDYGYT
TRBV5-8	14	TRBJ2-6	ASSFGSYSGANVLT
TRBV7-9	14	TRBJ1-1	ASSLGAGREVTEAF